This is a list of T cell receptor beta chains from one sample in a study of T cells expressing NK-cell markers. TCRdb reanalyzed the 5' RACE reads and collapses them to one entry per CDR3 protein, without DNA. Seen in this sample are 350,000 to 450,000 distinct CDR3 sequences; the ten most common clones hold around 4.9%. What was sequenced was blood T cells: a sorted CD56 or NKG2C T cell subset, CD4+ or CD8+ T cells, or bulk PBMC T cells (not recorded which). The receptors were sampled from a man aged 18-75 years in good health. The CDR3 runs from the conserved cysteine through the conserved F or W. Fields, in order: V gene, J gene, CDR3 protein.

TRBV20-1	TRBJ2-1	CSARILAGGRYNEQFF
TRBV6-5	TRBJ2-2	CASSYSTGYGELFF
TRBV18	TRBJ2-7	CASSPLSPPGTGAEQYF
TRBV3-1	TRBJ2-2	CASSQYSAGRNTGELFF
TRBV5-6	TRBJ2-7	CASSFGALPYEQYF
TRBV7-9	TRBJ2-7	CASSAGQGKTYEQYF
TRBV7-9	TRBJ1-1	CASLGSGLNTEAFF
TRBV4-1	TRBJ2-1	CASSQVFSGGEQFF
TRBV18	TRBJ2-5	CASSPTVQETQYF
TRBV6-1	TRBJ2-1	CASRGLASSYNEQFF
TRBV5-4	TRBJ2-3	CASSLVSGGARGTQYF
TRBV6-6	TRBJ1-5	CASMGDRGQPQHF
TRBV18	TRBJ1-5	CASSPWGTDQPQHF
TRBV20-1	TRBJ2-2	CSAREGPTMGTGELFF
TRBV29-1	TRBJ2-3	CSGVGTQGRTDTQYF
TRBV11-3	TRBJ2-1	CASSLDQAGDNEQFF
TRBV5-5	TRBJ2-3	CASSYRTSGGPGDTQYF
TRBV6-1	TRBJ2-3	CASSTHRGTDTQYF
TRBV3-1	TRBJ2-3	CASSQATGLLYF
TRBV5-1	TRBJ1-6	CASSLGQASSYNSPLHF
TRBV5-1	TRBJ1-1	CASSLAVRNTEAFF
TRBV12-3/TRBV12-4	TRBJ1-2	CASSRLDYGYTF
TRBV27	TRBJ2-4	CASSLSKGRGLLLAKNIQYF
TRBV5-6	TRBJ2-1	CASVRRGTYNEQFF
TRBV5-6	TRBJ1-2	CASSEGGRFNYGYTF
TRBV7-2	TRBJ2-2	CASSSGGQGRTGELFF
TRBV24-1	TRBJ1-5	CATSDGQGAGRQPQHF
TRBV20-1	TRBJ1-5	CSALGRGSNQPQHF
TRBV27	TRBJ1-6	CASSYTTGWDSPLHF
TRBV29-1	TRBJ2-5	CRAGTRGPETQYF
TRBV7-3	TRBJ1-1	CASSLVGLTEAFF
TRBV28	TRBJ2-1	CASSSPGQYNEQFF
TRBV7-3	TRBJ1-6	CASSLGGPGSPLHF
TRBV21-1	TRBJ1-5	CASSSFGGTQPQHF
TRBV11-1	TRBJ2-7	CASSLQRQGFNEQYF
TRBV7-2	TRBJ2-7	CASSSGLEAGGYEQYF
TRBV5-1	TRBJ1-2	CASSLVSKEGYTF
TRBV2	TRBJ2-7	CASSAWRSDYEQYF
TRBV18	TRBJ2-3	CASSPQGARTDTQYF
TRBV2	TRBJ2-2	CASSGTYRGTGELFF
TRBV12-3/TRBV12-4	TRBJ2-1	CASSSLLRSVGHPYMQFF
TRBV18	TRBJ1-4	CASTDRSNEKLFF
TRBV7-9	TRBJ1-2	CASSLGTGDYGYTF
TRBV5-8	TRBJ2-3	CASSLSRGNTQYF
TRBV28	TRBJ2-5	CASSSLGTGGKTQYF
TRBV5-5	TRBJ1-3	CASSQLGSAGNTIYF
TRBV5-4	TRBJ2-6	CASSLAGSMLNVLTF
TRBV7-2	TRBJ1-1	CASSPGGGRYTEAFF
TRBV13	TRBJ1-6	CASSTPGKYNSPLHF
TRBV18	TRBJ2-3	CASSWDSGADTQYF
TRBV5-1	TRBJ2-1	CASSLLWTGGYNEQFF
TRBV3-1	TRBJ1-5	CASSAQGAGGGGNQPQHF
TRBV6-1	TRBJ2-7	CASTDRRLSYEQYF
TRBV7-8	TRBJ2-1	CASSSYTPGTGAINEQFF
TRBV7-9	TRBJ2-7	CASSLAATSGGYYEQYF
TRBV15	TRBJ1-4	CATSGRPRTNEKLFF
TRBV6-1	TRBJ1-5	CASMGSSMIYSNQPQHF